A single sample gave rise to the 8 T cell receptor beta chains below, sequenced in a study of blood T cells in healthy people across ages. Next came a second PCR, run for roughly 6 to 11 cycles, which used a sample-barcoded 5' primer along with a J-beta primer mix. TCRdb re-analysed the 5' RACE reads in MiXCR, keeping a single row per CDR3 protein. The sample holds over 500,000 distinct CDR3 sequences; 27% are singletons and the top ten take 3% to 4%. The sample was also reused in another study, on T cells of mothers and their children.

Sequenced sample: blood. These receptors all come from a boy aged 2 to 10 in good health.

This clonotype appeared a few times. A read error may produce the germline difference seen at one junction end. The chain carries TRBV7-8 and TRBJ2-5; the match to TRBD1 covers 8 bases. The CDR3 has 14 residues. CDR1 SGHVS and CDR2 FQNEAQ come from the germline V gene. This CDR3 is CVSSHGTGRETQYF. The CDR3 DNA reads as TGTGTCAGCAGCCACGGGACAGGTCGGGAGACCCAGTACTTC.

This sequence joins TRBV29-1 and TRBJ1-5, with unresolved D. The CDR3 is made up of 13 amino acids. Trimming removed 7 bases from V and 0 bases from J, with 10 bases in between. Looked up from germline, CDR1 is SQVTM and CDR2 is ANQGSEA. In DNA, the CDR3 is TGCAGCGCTTCCTCCTATAGCAATCAGCCCCAGCATTTT. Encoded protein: CSASSYSNQPQHF. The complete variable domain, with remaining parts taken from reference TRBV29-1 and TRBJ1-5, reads SAVISQKPSRDICQRGTSLTIQCQVDSQVTMMFWYRQQPGQSLTLIATANQGSEATYESGFVIDKFPISRPNLTFSTLTVSNMSPEDSSIYLCSASSYSNQPQHFGDGTRLSIL.

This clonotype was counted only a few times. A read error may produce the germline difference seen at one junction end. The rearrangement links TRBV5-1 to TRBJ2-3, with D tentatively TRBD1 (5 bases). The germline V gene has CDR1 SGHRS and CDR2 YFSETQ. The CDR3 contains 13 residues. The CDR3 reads CASRLGRTDTQYF. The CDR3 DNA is TGCGCCAGCAGGTTGGGGCGCACAGATACGCAGTATTTT.

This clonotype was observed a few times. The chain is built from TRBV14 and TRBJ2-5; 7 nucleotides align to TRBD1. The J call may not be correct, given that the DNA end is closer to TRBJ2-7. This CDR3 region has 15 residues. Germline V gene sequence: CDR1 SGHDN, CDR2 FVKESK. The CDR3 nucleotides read TGTGCCAGCAGCCCCTCGACAGGGTTTGTCTACGAGCAGTACTTC. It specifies CASSPSTGFVYEQYF.

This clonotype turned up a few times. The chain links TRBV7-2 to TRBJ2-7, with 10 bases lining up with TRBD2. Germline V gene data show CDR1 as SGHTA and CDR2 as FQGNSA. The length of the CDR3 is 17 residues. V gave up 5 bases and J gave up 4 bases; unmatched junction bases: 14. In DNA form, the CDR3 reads TGTGCCAGCAGCCCGGGACTAGCGCCGCGCGCCCCTTACGAGCAGTACTTC. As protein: CASSPGLAPRAPYEQYF.

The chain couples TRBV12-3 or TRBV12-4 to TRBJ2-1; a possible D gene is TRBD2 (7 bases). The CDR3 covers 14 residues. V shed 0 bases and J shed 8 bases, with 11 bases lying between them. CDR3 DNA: TGTGCCAGCAGTTTAGCGCGCGGGGGCGATGAGCAGTTCTTC. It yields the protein CASSLARGGDEQFF.

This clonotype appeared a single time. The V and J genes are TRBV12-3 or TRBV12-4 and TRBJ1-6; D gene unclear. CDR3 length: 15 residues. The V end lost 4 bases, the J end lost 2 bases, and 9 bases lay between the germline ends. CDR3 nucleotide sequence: TGTGCCAGCAGTTACGGGGTTGCCTATAATTCACCCCTCCACTTT. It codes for CASSYGVAYNSPLHF.

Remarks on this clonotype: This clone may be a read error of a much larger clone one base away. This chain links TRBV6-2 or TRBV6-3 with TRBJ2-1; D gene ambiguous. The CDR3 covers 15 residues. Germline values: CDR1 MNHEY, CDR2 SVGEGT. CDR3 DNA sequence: TGTGCCAGCGGTTATGAACTGAGCTCCTACAATGAGCAGTTCTTC. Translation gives CASGYELSSYNEQFF.